This T cell receptor beta chain emerged from a study of OX40 agonist ivuxolimab in advanced cancers. About the research overall: Melanoma, hepatocellular carcinoma, head and neck or renal cell cancer occurred in dose-escalation patients. Treatment received earlier with anti-PD-1, anti-PD-L1 or anti-CTLA-4 agents was allowed, and over 35% had some.

This CDR3 has 13 residues. Germline V gene sequence: CDR1 SNHLY, CDR2 FYNNEI. Trimming left V 4 bases short and J 5 bases short, with 8 bases between. Clones were read by immunoSEQ multiplex PCR, and TCRdb kept only the in-frame ones, dropping some. The sample lists 55,000 to 70,000 clones; about 84% were seen once. The starting material was CD4+ or CD8+ T cells sorted from blood, obtained in a trial of the OX40 agonist ivuxolimab. This TCR was recovered from an adult with an advanced solid tumor such as melanoma, head and neck, liver or kidney cancer. The genes are TRBV2 and TRBJ1-4; D gene unclear. Here the CDR3 reads CASSGARNEKLFF. For the CDR3, the DNA is TGTGCCAGCAGTGGGGCCAGGAATGAAAAACTGTTTTTT.